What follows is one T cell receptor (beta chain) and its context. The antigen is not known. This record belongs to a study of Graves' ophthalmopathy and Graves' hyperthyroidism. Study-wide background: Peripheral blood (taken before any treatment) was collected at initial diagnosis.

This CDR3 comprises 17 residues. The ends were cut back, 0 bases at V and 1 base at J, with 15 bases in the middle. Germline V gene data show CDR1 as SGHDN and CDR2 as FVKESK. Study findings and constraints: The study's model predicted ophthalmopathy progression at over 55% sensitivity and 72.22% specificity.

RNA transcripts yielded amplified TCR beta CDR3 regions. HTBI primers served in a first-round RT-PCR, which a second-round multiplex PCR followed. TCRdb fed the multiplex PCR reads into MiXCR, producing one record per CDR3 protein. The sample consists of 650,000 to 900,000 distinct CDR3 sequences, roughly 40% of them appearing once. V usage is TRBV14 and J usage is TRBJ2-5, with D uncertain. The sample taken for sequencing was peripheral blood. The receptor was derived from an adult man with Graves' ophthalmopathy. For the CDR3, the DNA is TGTGCCAGCAGCCAAGATTGGGGTTTTTGGGGCCAAGAGACCCAGTACTTC. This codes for CASSQDWGFWGQETQYF.